This T cell receptor (beta chain) stems from a study of T cell repertoires in cytomegalovirus infection. At the level of the study: HLA-B-restricted CMV epitopes that are well studied, plus recently identified HLA-C-restricted ones, were used by the study. Through public TCR beta signatures, both CMV infection and matching HLA type were indicated. Overall study results and limits: Ex vivo responses were dominated by HLA-C-restricted CMV-specific TCR beta clonotypes. Totalled public TCR beta family frequency picked out people who carried CMV plus the relevant HLA.

Worth noting for this clonotype: Its target is not known.

Unmatched junction bases numbered 13, after V lost 7 bases and J lost 12 bases. Germline lookup yields CDR1 SNHLY and CDR2 FYNNEI. CDR3 length equals 14 residues. TCRdb used MiXCR to reprocess the reads, holding one entry per CDR3 protein. The sample carries hundreds of thousands of distinct CDR3 sequences, under 45% recorded once. This clonotype was obtained from a human donor in good health (CMV status not recorded). Some clones in this sample may be carry-over from other donors' samples. The V call is TRBV2, the J call TRBJ2-1; the match to TRBD1 covers 9 bases. Sequencing used cultured PBMCs, obtained from culture after CMV antigen stimulation. The CDR3 spells CASNLGQGFGGQFF. Here the CDR3 DNA reads TGTGCCAGCAACCTGGGACAGGGATTCGGGGGGCAGTTCTTC.